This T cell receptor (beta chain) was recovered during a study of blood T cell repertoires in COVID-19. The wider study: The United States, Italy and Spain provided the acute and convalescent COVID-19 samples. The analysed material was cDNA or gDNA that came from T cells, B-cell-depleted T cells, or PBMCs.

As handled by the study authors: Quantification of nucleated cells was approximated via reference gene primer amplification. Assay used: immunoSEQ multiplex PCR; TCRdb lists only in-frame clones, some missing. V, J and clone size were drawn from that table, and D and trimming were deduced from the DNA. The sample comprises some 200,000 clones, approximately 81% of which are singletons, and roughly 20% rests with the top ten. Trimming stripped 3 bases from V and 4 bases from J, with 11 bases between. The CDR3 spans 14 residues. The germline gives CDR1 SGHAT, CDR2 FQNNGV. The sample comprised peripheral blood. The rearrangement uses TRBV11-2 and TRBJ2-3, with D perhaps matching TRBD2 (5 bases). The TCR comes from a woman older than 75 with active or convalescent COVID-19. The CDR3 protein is CASSLDFTSDTQYF. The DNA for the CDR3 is TGTGCCAGCAGCTTGGACTTCACCTCAGATACGCAGTATTTT.